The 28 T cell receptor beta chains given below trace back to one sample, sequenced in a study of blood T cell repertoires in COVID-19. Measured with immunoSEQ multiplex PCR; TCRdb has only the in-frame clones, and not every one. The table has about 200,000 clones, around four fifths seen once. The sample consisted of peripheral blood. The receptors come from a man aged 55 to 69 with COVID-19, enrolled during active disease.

CDR3 DNA sequence: TGTGCCAGCAGTGTCCAGGTCTCCTACAATGAGCAGTTCTTC. Its translation is CASSVQVSYNEQFF. This chain uses TRBV2 with TRBJ2-1; D unresolved. Germline CDR1 and CDR2: SNHLY and FYNNEI. V shed 4 bases and J shed 0 bases, with 7 bases lying between them. The CDR3 contains 14 residues.

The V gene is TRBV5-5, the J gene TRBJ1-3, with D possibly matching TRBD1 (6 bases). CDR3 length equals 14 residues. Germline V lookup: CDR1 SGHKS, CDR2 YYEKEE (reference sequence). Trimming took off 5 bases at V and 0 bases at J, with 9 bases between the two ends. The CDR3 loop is CASRRTDSGNTIYF. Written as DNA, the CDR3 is TGTGCCAGCAGAAGGACAGACTCTGGAAACACCATATATTTT.

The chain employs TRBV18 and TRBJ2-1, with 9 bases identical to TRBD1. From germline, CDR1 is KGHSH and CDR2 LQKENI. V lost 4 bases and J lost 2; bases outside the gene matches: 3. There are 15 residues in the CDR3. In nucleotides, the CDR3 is TGTGCCAGCTCACTCGACAGGGGGACCTACAATGAGCAGTTCTTC. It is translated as CASSLDRGTYNEQFF.

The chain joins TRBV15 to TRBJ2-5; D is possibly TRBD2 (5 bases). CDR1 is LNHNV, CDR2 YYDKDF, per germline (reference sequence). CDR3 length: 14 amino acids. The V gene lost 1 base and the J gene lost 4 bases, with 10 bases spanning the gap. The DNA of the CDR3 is TGTGCCACCAGCAGAGTCACGGGGATAGAGACCCAGTACTTC. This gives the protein CATSRVTGIETQYF.

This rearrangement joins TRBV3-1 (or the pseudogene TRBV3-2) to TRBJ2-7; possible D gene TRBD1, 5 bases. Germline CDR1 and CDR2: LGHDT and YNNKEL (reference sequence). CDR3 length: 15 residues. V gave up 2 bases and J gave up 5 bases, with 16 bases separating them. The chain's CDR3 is CASSQWGRTSHEQYF. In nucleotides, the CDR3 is TGTGCCAGCAGCCAATGGGGCCGTACGAGCCACGAGCAGTACTTC.

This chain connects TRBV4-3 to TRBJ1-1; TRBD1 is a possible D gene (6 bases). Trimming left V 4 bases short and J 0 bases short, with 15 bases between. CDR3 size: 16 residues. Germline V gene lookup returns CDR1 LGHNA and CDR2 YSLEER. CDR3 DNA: TGCGCCAGCAGCCCGGGGGGAGGGGGAATGAACACTGAAGCTTTCTTT. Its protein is CASSPGGGGMNTEAFF.

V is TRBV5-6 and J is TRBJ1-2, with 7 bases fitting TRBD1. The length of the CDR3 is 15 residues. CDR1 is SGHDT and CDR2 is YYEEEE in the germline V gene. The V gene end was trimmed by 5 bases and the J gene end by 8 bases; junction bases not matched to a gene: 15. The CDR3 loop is CASRPPGTASSGYTF. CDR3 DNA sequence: TGTGCCAGCAGGCCTCCCGGGACAGCCTCGAGCGGCTACACCTTC.

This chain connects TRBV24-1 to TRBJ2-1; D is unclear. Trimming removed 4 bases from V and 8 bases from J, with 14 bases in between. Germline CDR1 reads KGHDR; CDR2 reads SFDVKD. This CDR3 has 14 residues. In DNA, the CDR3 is TGTGCCACCAGTGAGTACCATCGAGGCCATGAGCAGTTCTTC. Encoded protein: CATSEYHRGHEQFF.

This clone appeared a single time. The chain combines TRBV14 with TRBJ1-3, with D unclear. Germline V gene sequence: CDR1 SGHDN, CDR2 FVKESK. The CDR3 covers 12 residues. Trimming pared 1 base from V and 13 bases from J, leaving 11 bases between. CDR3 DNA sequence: TGTGCCAGCAGCCAAGGGCGGGGTCGGATATATTTT. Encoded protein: CASSQGRGRIYF.

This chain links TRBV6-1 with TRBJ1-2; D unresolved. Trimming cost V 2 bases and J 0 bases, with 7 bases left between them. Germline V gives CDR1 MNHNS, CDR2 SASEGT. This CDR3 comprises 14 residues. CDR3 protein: CASSESPANYGYTF. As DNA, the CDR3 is TGTGCCAGCAGTGAATCTCCTGCTAACTATGGCTACACCTTC.

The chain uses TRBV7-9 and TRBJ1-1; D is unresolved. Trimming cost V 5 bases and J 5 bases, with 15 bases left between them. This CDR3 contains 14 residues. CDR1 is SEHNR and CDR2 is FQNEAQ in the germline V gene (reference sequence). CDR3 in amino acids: CASSLSEMRTEAFF. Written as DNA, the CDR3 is TGTGCCAGCAGCCTGTCGGAGATGAGGACTGAAGCTTTCTTT.

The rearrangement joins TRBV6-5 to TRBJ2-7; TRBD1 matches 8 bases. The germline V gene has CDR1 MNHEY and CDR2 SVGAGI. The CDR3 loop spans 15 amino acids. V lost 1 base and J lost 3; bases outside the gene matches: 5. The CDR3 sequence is CASSYLDRGYYEQYF. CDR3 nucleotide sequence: TGTGCCAGCAGTTACTTAGACAGGGGTTACTACGAGCAGTACTTC.

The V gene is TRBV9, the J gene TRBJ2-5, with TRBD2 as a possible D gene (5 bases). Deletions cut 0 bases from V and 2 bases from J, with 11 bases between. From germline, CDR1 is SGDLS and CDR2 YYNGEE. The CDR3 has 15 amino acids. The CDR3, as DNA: TGTGCCAGCAGCGTAGGTACGGAGGCTCAAGAGACCCAGTACTTC. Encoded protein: CASSVGTEAQETQYF. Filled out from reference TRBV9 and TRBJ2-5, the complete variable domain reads DSGVTQTPKHLITATGQRVTLRCSPRSGDLSVYWYQQSLDQGLQFLIQYYNGEERAKGNILERFSAQQFPDLHSELNLSSLELGDSALYFCASSVGTEAQETQYFGPGTRLLVL.

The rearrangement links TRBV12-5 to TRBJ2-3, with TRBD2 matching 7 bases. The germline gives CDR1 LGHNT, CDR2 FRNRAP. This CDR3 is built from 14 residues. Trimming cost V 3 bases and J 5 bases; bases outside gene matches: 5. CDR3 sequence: CASGFGGGGDTQYF. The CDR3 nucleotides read TGTGCTAGTGGTTTTGGCGGGGGAGGAGATACGCAGTATTTT.

The CDR3: CATSRGGARTDTQYF. In DNA, the CDR3 is TGTGCCACCAGCAGAGGGGGCGCCCGCACAGATACGCAGTATTTT. The rearrangement links TRBV15 to TRBJ2-3; D perhaps matches TRBD1 (5 bases). The CDR3 loop spans 15 amino acids. Germline values: CDR1 LNHNV, CDR2 YYDKDF (reference sequence). The V gene lost 1 base and the J gene lost 1 base, with 9 bases spanning the gap.

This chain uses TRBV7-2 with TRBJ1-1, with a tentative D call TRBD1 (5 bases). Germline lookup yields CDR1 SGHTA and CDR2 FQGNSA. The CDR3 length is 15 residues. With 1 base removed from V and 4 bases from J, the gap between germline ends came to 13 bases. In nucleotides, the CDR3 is TGTGCCAGCAGCTTAGTGTGGGGGGAAGGCACTGAAGCTTTCTTT. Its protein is CASSLVWGEGTEAFF. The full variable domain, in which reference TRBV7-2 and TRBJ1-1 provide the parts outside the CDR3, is GAGVSQSPSNKVTEKGKDVELRCDPISGHTALYWYRQSLGQGLEFLIYFQGNSAPDKSGLPSDRFSAERTGGSVSTLTIQRTQQEDSAVYLCASSLVWGEGTEAFFGQGTRLTVV.

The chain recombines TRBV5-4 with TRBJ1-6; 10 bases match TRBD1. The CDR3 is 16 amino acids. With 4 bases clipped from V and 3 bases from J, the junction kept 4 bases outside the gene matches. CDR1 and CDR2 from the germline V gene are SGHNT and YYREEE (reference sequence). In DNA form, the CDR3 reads TGTGCCAGCAGCCCGGGACAGGGGAGCTATAATTCACCCCTCCACTTT. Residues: CASSPGQGSYNSPLHF. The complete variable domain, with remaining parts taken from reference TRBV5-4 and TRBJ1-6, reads ETGVTQSPTHLIKTRGQQVTLRCSSQSGHNTVSWYQQALGQGPQFIFQYYREEENGRGNFPPRFSGLQFPNYSSELNVNALELDDSALYLCASSPGQGSYNSPLHFGNGTRLTVT.

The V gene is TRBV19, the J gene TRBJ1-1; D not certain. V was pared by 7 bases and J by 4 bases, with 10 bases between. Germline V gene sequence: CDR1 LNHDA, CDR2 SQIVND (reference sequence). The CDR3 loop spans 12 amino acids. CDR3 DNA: TGTGCCAGTACCAGCGGCCCCACTGAAGCTTTCTTT. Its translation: CASTSGPTEAFF.

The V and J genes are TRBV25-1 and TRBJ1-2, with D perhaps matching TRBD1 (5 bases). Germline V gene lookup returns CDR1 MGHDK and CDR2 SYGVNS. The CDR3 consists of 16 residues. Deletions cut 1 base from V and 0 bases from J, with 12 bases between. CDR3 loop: CASSEWVTASNYGYTF. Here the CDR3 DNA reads TGTGCCAGCAGTGAATGGGTGACAGCTTCTAACTATGGCTACACCTTC.

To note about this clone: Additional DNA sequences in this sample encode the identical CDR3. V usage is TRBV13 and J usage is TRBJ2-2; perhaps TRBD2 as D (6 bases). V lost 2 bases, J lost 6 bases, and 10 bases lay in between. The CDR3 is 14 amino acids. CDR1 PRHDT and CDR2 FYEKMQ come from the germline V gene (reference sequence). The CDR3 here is CASSLMGGAGELFF. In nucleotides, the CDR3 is TGTGCCAGCAGCTTAATGGGGGGTGCCGGGGAGCTGTTTTTT.

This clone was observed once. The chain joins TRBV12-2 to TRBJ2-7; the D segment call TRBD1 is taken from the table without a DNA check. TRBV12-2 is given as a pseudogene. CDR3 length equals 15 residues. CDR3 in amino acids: CASRTRTTRSYEQYF. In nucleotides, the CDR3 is TGTGCAAGTCGCACCAGGACAACCCGTTCCTACGAGCAGTACTTC.

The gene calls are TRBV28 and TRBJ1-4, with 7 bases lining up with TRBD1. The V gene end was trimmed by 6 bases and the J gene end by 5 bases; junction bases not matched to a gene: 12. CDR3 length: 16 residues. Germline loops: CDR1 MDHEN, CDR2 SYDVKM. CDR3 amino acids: CASRPIGSGQNEKLFF. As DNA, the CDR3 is TGTGCCAGCAGACCCATTGGGTCGGGACAGAATGAAAAACTGTTTTTT.

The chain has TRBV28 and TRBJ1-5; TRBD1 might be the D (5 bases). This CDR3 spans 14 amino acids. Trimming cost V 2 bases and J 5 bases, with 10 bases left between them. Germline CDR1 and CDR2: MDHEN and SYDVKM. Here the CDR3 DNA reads TGTGCCAGCAGTTTACGGGGGTTTGATCAGCCCCAGCATTTT. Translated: CASSLRGFDQPQHF.

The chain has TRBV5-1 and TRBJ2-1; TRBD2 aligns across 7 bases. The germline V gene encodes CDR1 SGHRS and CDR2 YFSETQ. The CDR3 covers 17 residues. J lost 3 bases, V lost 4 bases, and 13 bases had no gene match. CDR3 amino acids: CASSPGVSGAFYNEQFF. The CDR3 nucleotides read TGCGCCAGCAGCCCGGGGGTCAGCGGGGCATTCTACAATGAGCAGTTCTTC.

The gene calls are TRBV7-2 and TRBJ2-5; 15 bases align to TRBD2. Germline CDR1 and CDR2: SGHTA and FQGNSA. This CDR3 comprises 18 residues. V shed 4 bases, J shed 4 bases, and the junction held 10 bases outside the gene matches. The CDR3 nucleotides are TGTGCCAGCAGCTCGGGACTAGCGGGAGGCGGTAGAGGAGAGACCCAGTACTTC. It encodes CASSSGLAGGGRGETQYF.

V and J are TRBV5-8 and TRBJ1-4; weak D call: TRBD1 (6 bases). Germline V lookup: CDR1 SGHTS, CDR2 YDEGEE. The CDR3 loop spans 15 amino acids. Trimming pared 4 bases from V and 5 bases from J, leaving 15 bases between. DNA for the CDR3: TGTGCCAGCAGCCTCAGGGGCAGGCTAAATGAAAAACTGTTTTTT. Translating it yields CASSLRGRLNEKLFF.

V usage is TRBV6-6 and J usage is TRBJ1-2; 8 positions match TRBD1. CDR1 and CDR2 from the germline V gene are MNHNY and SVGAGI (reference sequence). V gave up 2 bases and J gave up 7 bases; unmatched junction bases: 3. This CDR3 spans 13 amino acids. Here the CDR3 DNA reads TGTGCCAGCAGTTACCAACAGGGGGTTGGCTACACCTTC. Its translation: CASSYQQGVGYTF.

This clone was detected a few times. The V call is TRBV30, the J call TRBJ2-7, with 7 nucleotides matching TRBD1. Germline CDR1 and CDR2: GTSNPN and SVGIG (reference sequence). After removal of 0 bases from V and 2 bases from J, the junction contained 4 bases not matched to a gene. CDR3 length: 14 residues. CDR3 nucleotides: TGTGCCTGGAGTGTTACAGGGGAGACCTACGAGCAGTACTTC. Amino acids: CAWSVTGETYEQYF.